This is a list of T cell receptor beta chains from one sample in a study of cytomegalovirus exposure and HLA in healthy donors. Assay used: immunoSEQ multiplex PCR; TCRdb lists only in-frame clones, some missing. Of some 190,000 clones in the sample, over 60% were seen once. The sequencing input was PBMCs. These receptor sequences come from a woman aged 40 to 55 in good health and CMV-seronegative. Each CDR3 is given with its conserved first and last residue. Each record gives: D gene, J gene, V gene, clone size, CDR3 protein, CDR3 DNA. The D gene is left open where the match is weak. Size is omitted from some rows. Given values are once, few, many or a class for expanded clones.

TRBD2	TRBJ2-6	TRBV7-2	once	CASSLAGSVGAGFGGANVLTF	TGTGCCAGCAGCTTAGCAGGATCGGTGGGAGCGGGATTTGGTGGGGCCAACGTCCTGACTTTC
NA	TRBJ2-7	TRBV5-1	NA	CASTLGDSEGRWAEQYF	TGCGCCAGCACCCTGGGGGATTCGGAGGGAAGATGGGCCGAGCAGTACTTC
NA	TRBJ2-1	TRBV9	NA	CASSVGTSNSNEQFF	TGTGCCAGCAGCGTAGGTACTTCAAACTCCAATGAGCAGTTCTTC
NA	TRBJ2-2	TRBV4-2	NA	CASSLLAEANTGELFF	TGTGCCAGCAGCCTCCTTGCGGAAGCGAACACCGGGGAGCTGTTTTTT
NA	TRBJ1-5	TRBV19	NA	CASSFESNQPQHF	TGTGCCAGTAGTTTCGAGAGCAATCAGCCCCAGCATTTT
TRBD1	TRBJ2-1	TRBV29-1	NA	CSAQLRDRGPHPRSYNEQFF	TGCAGCGCCCAACTCCGGGACAGGGGGCCCCACCCGCGAAGTTACAATGAGCAGTTCTTC
TRBD2	TRBJ2-3	TRBV29-1	NA	CSVVGLAGGTDTQYF	TGCAGCGTTGTAGGACTAGCGGGAGGCACAGATACGCAGTATTTT
TRBD1	TRBJ1-2	TRBV6-1	once	CASSVHRGEGYTF	TGTGCCAGCAGTGTCCACAGGGGAGAGGGCTACACCTTC
NA	TRBJ1-1	TRBV29-1	NA	CSVVTAGDTEAFF	TGCAGCGTTGTAACAGCGGGGGATACTGAAGCTTTCTTT
TRBD1	TRBJ1-2	TRBV7-2	NA	CASSGQGAGGYTF	TGTGCCAGCAGCGGACAGGGGGCGGGAGGCTACACCTTC
NA	TRBJ2-3	TRBV5-4	few	CASSSEVAATDTQYF	TGTGCCAGCAGCTCAGAAGTGGCGGCCACAGATACGCAGTATTTT
NA	TRBJ2-5	TRBV7-7	NA	CASSRTLAETQYF	TGTGCTAGCAGCCGGACACTAGCAGAGACCCAGTACTTC
NA	TRBJ2-2	TRBV7-2	NA	CASSLARNTGELFF	TGTGCCAGCAGCTTAGCCCGGAACACCGGGGAGCTGTTTTTT
NA	TRBJ2-3	TRBV14	NA	CASSQTLPSAEDTQYF	TGTGCCAGCAGCCAGACTCTCCCATCAGCGGAAGATACGCAGTATTTT
TRBD1	TRBJ2-5	TRBV25-1	NA	CASSGGDRGIQETQYF	TGTGCCAGCAGTGGGGGGGACAGGGGTATCCAAGAGACCCAGTACTTC
NA	TRBJ1-5	TRBV7-2	NA	CASSLWGGAGQPQHF	TGTGCCAGCAGCTTATGGGGGGGCGCGGGGCAGCCCCAGCATTTT
NA	TRBJ2-1	TRBV7-8	NA	CASRLTSASSYNEQFF	TGTGCCAGCAGGCTAACTAGTGCCAGCTCCTACAATGAGCAGTTCTTC
TRBD1	TRBJ2-6	TRBV10-3	NA	CAISEGQGAGANVLTF	TGTGCCATCAGTGAGGGACAGGGGGCCGGGGCCAACGTCCTGACTTTC
NA	TRBJ1-3	TRBV19	NA	CASSRGSSGNTIYF	TGTGCCAGTAGTCGGGGAAGCTCTGGAAACACCATATATTTT
TRBD1	TRBJ2-2	TRBV30	once	CAWRTGSSTGELFF	TGTGCCTGGAGGACAGGGTCCTCCACCGGGGAGCTGTTTTTT
TRBD2	TRBJ2-7	TRBV4-1	NA	CASSQTGTSGISSYYEQYF	TGCGCCAGCAGCCAAACCGGGACTAGCGGGATCTCATCCTACTACGAGCAGTACTTC
TRBD1	TRBJ1-6	TRBV5-1	NA	CASSFGSQGESPLHF	TGCGCCAGCAGCTTTGGATCGCAGGGGGAGTCACCCCTCCACTTT
NA	TRBJ1-2	TRBV27	NA	CASSPIRGAQLAF	TGTGCCAGCAGTCCGATTCGAGGAGCTCAACTAGCCTTC
NA	TRBJ2-3	TRBV5-1	NA	CASSLEAGATDTQYF	TGCGCCAGCAGCTTGGAGGCAGGGGCCACAGATACGCAGTATTTT
NA	TRBJ2-2	TRBV7-8	NA	CASSLNGATGELFF	TGTGCCAGCAGCTTAAATGGAGCGACCGGGGAGCTGTTTTTT
NA	TRBJ1-4	TRBV2	NA	CASSEQGGNEKLFF	TGTGCCAGCAGCGAACAGGGCGGTAATGAAAAACTGTTTTTT
NA	TRBJ2-6	TRBV29-1	NA	CSPPRGISGANVLTF	TGCAGCCCACCAAGGGGGATCTCTGGGGCCAACGTCCTGACTTTC